This record covers a single T cell receptor (beta chain). The antigen remains undetermined. The entry originates in a study of T cell responses to AZD1222 COVID-19 vaccine. Turning to the study itself: Second doses at about 4 or about 12 weeks were pooled. The study's findings and limits: Spike-specific TCR breadth and depth both grew after two AZD1222 doses.

Produced via immunoSEQ multiplex PCR; TCRdb's table is partial and in-frame only. The table lists approximately 140,000 clones, less than 95% of them singletons. Sequenced here: peripheral blood, sampled on day 0 of AZD1222 vaccination. The sequence derives from an adult in good health.

The CDR3 bases are TGTGCCAGCAGCCCGGACGGAACCTATGGCTACACCTTC. Amino acid sequence: CASSPDGTYGYTF. The chain uses TRBV7-9 and TRBJ1-2; D remains unclear. The CDR3 covers 13 residues. CDR1 is SEHNR and CDR2 is FQNEAQ in the germline V gene (reference sequence). The V end was cut by 5 bases, the J end by 4 bases, with 11 bases between.